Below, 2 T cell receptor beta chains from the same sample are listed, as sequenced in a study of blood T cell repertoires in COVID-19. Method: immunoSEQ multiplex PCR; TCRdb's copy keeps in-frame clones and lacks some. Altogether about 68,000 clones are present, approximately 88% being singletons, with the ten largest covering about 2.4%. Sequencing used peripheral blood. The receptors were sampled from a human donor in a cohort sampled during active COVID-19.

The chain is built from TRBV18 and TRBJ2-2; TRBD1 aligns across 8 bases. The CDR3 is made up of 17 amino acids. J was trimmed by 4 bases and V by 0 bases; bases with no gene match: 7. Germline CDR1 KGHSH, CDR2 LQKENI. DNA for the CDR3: TGTGCCAGCTCACCACCGAATTTCCAGGGGGCCACCGGGGAGCTGTTTTTT. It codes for CASSPPNFQGATGELFF.

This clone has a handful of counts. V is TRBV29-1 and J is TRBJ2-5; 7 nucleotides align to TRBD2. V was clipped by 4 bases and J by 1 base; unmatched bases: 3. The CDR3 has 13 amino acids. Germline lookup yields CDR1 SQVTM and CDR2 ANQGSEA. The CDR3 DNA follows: TGCAGCGTTGTGGGAGGGGTCCAAGAGACCCAGTACTTC. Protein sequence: CSVVGGVQETQYF.